The 17 T cell receptor beta chains listed next were all sequenced from one sample in a study of blood T cell repertoires in COVID-19. Generated by immunoSEQ multiplex PCR, the TCRdb table keeps only in-frame clones and is missing some. The data show around 97,000 clones, with 70% to 85% seen just once and roughly 10% held by the top ten. Sequencing input: peripheral blood. Receptors originate from a man in his 70s with acute or convalescent COVID-19.

Written as DNA, the CDR3 is TGTGCCAGCAGGATTGACGGGAGTGCAGATACGCAGTATTTT. Translated, it gives CASRIDGSADTQYF. V and J are TRBV14 and TRBJ2-3, with a tentative D call TRBD2 (6 bases). The CDR3 is made up of 14 amino acids. Trimming cost V 6 bases and J 4 bases, with 14 bases left between them. Germline lookup yields CDR1 SGHDN and CDR2 FVKESK.

The V call is TRBV11-2, the J call TRBJ2-3; 7 bases fit TRBD1. CDR1 is SGHAT, CDR2 FQNNGV, per germline. Trimming cost V 4 bases and J 4 bases; bases outside gene matches: 5. The CDR3 runs 14 residues. Here the CDR3 reads CASSSNRGSDTQYF. The CDR3 DNA reads as TGTGCCAGCAGCTCCAACAGGGGTTCAGATACGCAGTATTTT.

The chain joins TRBV29-1 to TRBJ2-7; possible D gene TRBD2, 5 bases. V shed 5 bases and J shed 2 bases, with 10 bases lying between them. This CDR3 comprises 12 residues. Germline V gene sequence: CDR1 SQVTM, CDR2 ANQGSEA. The CDR3 bases are TGCAGCGTTCGGGGTGCAGCCTACGAGCAGTACTTC. This codes for CSVRGAAYEQYF.

The chain carries TRBV7-2 and TRBJ2-3; 8 positions match TRBD1. CDR3 length: 16 residues. Germline lookup yields CDR1 SGHTA and CDR2 FQGNSA. Trimming cost V 7 bases and J 4 bases; bases outside gene matches: 13. In nucleotides, the CDR3 is TGTGCCAGCACCCAAGGGGCGGACAGGGTGGCAGATACGCAGTATTTT. It specifies CASTQGADRVADTQYF.

The chain couples TRBV7-2 to TRBJ1-2, with TRBD1 matching 7 bases. The CDR3 runs to 16 residues. The germline V gene encodes CDR1 SGHTA and CDR2 FQGNSA. V was clipped by 1 base and J by 3 bases; unmatched bases: 8. CDR3: CASSLGQGVVYYGYTF. DNA for the CDR3: TGTGCCAGCAGCTTAGGACAGGGAGTAGTTTACTATGGCTACACCTTC.

V and J are TRBV4-1 and TRBJ2-2; 8 bases match TRBD1. V lost 4 bases and J lost 6; bases outside the gene matches: 7. Germline CDR1 reads MGHRA; CDR2 reads YSYEKL. CDR3 length: 15 residues. The CDR3 region is CASSPTLTGAGELFF. CDR3 in DNA: TGCGCCAGCAGCCCGACTTTGACAGGGGCCGGGGAGCTGTTTTTT.

The chain carries TRBV28 and TRBJ1-5; D remains ambiguous. The V end lost 7 bases, the J end lost 3 bases, and 16 bases lay between the germline ends. In germline, CDR1 is MDHEN, CDR2 SYDVKM. The CDR3 is 15 residues long. The CDR3 DNA reads as TGTGCCAGCACGTCAAGGTCAGGCCCCAATCAGCCCCAGCATTTT. Translating gives CASTSRSGPNQPQHF.

This clone was observed a single time. The chain carries TRBV27 and TRBJ1-6; D gene ambiguous. This CDR3 region has 15 residues. Germline CDR1 and CDR2: MNHEY and SMNVEV (reference sequence). Trimming pared 4 bases from V and 0 bases from J, leaving 7 bases between. CDR3 sequence: CASSYESSYNSPLHF. In nucleotides, the CDR3 is TGTGCCAGCAGTTACGAGAGCTCCTATAATTCACCCCTCCACTTT.

This clone was seen only a few times. The chain combines TRBV30 with TRBJ2-2; D is unclear. V was trimmed by 1 base and J by 1 base, leaving 4 bases between them. Germline V lookup: CDR1 GTSNPN, CDR2 SVGIG (reference sequence). This CDR3 is 13 amino acids long. The CDR3 loop is CAWSERNTGELFF. Here the CDR3 DNA reads TGTGCCTGGAGTGAGAGGAACACCGGGGAGCTGTTTTTT.

To note about this clone: The same CDR3 arises from other DNA sequences in this sample as well. This rearrangement joins TRBV6-5 to TRBJ1-5; D not certain. CDR1 and CDR2 (germline): MNHEY, SVGAGI. CDR3 length: 13 amino acids. V dropped 6 bases and J dropped 0 bases, with 6 bases sitting between them. The CDR3 DNA reads as TGTGCCAGCAGACTCTATAGCAATCAGCCCCAGCATTTT. It encodes CASRLYSNQPQHF.

The chain employs TRBV28 and TRBJ1-1; TRBD1 matches 7 bases. The V and J ends lost 3 bases and 3 bases, in that order; junction bases with no gene match: 19. The CDR3 length is 19 residues. The germline V gene encodes CDR1 MDHEN and CDR2 SYDVKM. In nucleotides, the CDR3 is TGTGCCAGCAGTTTGAATTTAAGGACAGGTCTTCTAAGGGACACTGAAGCTTTCTTT. Its translation is CASSLNLRTGLLRDTEAFF.

The chain joins TRBV7-6 to TRBJ1-3, with D unresolved. Trimming cost V 3 bases and J 4 bases, with 16 bases left between them. Germline CDR1 is SGHVS and CDR2 is FNYEAQ. The CDR3 runs 16 residues. The DNA for the CDR3 is TGTGCCAGCAGCTTGACCCCCGCCGGGTCGGGAAACACCATATATTTT. Residues: CASSLTPAGSGNTIYF. The full variable domain, with the rest looked up from reference TRBV7-6 and TRBJ1-3, is GAGVSQSPRYKVTKRGQDVALRCDPISGHVSLYWYRQALGQGPEFLTYFNYEAQQDKSGLPNDRFSAERPEGSISTLTIQRTEQRDSAMYRCASSLTPAGSGNTIYFGEGSWLTVV.

This chain joins TRBV6-6 and TRBJ2-7; maybe TRBD2 (7 bases). Trimming took 4 bases from V and 7 from J, leaving 23 bases between them. CDR1 and CDR2 (germline): MNHNY, SVGAGI (reference sequence). The CDR3 has 16 amino acids. CDR3 DNA sequence: TGTGCCAGCAGTTCCGTGGGGGCGGGAGACCCTAGGGAGCAGTACTTC. Translating gives CASSSVGAGDPREQYF.

This clone was counted a few times. J is TRBJ1-3 and V is TRBV12-1; no check of the table's D call, TRBD1, against the DNA was made. TRBV12-1 is recorded as a pseudogene. The CDR3 is 16 residues long. The CDR3 region has the DNA TGTGCCAGCAGCTCAAGACAGGGGCCATCCCGGGGAACCATATATTTT. Translation gives CASSSRQGPSRGTIYF.

This chain uses TRBV19 with TRBJ1-2, with D unclear. CDR3 size: 12 residues. Germline CDR1 is LNHDA and CDR2 is SQIVND (reference sequence). V dropped 3 bases and J dropped 4 bases, with 6 bases sitting between them. The CDR3 bases are TGTGCCAGTAGTATGACACCCTATGGCTACACCTTC. This translates into CASSMTPYGYTF.

The rearrangement uses TRBV6-5 and TRBJ1-1; D is perhaps TRBD1 (6 bases). V lost 0 bases and J lost 0, with 8 bases in between. The CDR3 runs 15 residues. CDR1 is MNHEY, CDR2 SVGAGI, per germline. This CDR3 reads CASSYSGAMNTEAFF. CDR3 DNA: TGTGCCAGCAGTTACTCGGGGGCAATGAACACTGAAGCTTTCTTT.

The chain has TRBV7-3 and TRBJ2-2; 7 positions agree with TRBD2. The CDR3 length is 15 residues. Germline lookup yields CDR1 SGHTA and CDR2 FQGTGA. Trimming removed 6 bases from V and 2 bases from J; junction bases left unmatched: 6. The CDR3 DNA sequence: TGTGCCAGCAGTACGCTAGCGGCTAACACCGGGGAGCTGTTTTTT. The encoded protein is CASSTLAANTGELFF.